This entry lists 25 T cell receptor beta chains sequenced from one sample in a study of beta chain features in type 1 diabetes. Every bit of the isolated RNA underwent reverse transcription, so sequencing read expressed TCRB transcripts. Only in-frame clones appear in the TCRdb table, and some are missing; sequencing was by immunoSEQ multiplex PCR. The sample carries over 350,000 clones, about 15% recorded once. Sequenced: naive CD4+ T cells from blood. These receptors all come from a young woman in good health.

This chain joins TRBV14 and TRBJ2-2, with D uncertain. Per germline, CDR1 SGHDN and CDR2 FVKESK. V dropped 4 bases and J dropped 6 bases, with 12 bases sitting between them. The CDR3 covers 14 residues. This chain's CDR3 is CASSPRFGSGELFF. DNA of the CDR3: TGTGCCAGCAGCCCCCGTTTCGGGTCCGGGGAGCTGTTTTTT.

In nucleotides, the CDR3 is TGTGCCACAGGGACATACTCCTACGAGCAGTACTTC. This encodes CATGTYSYEQYF. This chain connects TRBV28 to TRBJ2-7, with D possibly being TRBD1 (6 bases). Trimming stripped 10 bases from V and 0 bases from J, with 10 bases between. The germline V gene encodes CDR1 MDHEN and CDR2 SYDVKM. There are 12 residues in the CDR3.

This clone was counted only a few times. The CDR3 region is CASSLLVGATYEQYF. The CDR3 region has the DNA TGTGCCAGCAGTTTATTGGTGGGGGCGACCTACGAGCAGTACTTC. This chain uses TRBV27 with TRBJ2-7, with a possible D match to TRBD1 (6 bases). The CDR3 consists of 15 residues. CDR1 is MNHEY and CDR2 is SMNVEV in the germline V gene (reference sequence). V lost 1 base to trimming and J lost 2 bases, with 12 bases between them.

Here the CDR3 DNA reads TGCGCCAGCAGCCAAGAGACTAGCGGGAGCTACGAGCAGTACTTC. Translating gives CASSQETSGSYEQYF. V gene TRBV4-3 combines with J gene TRBJ2-7; 12 bases align to TRBD2. Germline V lookup: CDR1 LGHNA, CDR2 YSLEER. The junction had 0 bases not matched to a gene; V was cut back by 0 bases and J by 3 bases. The CDR3 covers 15 residues.

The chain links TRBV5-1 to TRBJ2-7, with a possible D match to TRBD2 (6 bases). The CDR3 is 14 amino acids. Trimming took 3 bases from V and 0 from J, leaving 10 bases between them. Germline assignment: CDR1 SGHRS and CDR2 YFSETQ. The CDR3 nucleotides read TGCGCCAGCAGCTGGGACGGGAGCTCCTACGAGCAGTACTTC. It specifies CASSWDGSSYEQYF. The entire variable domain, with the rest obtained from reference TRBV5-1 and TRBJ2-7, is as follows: KAGVTQTPRYLIKTRGQQVTLSCSPISGHRSVSWYQQTPGQGLQFLFEYFSETQRNKGNFPGRFSGRQFSNSRSEMNVSTLELGDSALYLCASSWDGSSYEQYFGPGTRLTVT.

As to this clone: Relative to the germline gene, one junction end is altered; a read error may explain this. CDR3 sequence: CASSLGGTGVNEQFF. Here the CDR3 DNA reads TGTGCTAGCAGCTTAGGTGGGACAGGGGTGAATGAGCAGTTCTTC. The rearrangement links TRBV7-7 to TRBJ2-1; 10 nucleotides agree with TRBD1. This CDR3 contains 15 residues. The germline CDR1 and CDR2 sequences are SSHAT and FNYEAQ (reference sequence).

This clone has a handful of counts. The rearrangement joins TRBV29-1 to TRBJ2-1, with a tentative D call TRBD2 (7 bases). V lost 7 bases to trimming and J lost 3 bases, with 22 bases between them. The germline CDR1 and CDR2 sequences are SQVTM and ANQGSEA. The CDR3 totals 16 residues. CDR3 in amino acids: CSAYGGPREFYNEQFF. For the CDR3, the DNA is TGCAGCGCCTACGGGGGGCCCAGAGAGTTCTACAATGAGCAGTTCTTC.

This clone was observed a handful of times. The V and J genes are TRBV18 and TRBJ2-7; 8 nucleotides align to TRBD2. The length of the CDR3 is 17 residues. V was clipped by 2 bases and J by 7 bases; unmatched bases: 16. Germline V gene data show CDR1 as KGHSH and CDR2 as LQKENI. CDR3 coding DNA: TGTGCCAGCTCACCATATCTGAGCCCGGGAGGGCCGGGGGAGCAGTACTTC. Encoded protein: CASSPYLSPGGPGEQYF.

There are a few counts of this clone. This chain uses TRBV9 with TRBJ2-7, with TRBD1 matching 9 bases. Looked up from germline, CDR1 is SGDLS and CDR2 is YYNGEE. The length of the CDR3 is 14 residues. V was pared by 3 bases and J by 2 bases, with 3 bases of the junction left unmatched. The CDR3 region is CASSGGQGTYEQYF. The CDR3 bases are TGTGCCAGCAGCGGAGGACAGGGGACCTACGAGCAGTACTTC.

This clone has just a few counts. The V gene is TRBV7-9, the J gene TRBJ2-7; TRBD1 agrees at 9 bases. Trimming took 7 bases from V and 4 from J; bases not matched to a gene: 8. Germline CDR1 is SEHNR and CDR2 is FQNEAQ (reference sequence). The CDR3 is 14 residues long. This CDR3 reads CASTAADRGYEQYF. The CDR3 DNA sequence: TGTGCCAGCACCGCAGCGGACAGGGGTTACGAGCAGTACTTC.

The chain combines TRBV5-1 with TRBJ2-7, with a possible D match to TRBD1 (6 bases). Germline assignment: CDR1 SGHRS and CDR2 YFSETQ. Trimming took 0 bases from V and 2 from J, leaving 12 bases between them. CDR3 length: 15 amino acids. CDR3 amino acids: CASSLVSGQTYEQYF. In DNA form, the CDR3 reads TGCGCCAGCAGCTTGGTTTCCGGACAGACCTACGAGCAGTACTTC.

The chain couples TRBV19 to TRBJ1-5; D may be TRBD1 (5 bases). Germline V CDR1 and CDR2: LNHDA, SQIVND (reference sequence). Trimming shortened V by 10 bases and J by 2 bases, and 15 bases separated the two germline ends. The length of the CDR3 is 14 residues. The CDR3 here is CATLGVSGNQPQHF. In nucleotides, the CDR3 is TGTGCCACCCTAGGGGTAAGCGGCAATCAGCCCCAGCATTTT.

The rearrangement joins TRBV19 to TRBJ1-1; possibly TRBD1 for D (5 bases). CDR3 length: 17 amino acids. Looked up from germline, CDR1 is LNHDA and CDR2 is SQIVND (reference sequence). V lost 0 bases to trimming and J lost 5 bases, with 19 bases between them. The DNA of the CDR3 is TGTGCCAGTAGTATAGATGGGGCCTCCAGACCGGTGACTGAAGCTTTCTTT. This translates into CASSIDGASRPVTEAFF.

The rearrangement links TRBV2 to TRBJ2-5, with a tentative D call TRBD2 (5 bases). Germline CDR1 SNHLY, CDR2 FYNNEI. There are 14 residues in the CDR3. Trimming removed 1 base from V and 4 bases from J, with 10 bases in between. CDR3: CASSEGTRVETQYF. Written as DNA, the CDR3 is TGTGCCAGCAGTGAAGGGACTCGCGTAGAGACCCAGTACTTC.

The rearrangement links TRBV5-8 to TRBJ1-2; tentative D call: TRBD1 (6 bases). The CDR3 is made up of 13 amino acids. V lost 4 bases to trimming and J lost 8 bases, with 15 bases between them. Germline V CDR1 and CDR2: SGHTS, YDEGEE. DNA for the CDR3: TGTGCCAGCAGCCCACAGGGAGTGGGAGGCTACACCTTC. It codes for CASSPQGVGGYTF.

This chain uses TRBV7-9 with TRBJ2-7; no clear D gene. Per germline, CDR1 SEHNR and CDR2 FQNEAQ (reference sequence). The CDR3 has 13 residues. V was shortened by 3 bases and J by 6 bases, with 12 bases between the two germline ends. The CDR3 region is CASSFQVLAEQYF. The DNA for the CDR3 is TGTGCCAGCAGCTTTCAGGTTTTGGCCGAGCAGTACTTC.

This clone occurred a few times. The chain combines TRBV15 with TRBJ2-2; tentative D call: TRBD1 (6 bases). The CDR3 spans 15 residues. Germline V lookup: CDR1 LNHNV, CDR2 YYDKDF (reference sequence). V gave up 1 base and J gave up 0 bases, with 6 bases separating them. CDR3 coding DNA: TGTGCCACCAGCAGAGGGACAGCGAACACCGGGGAGCTGTTTTTT. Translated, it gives CATSRGTANTGELFF. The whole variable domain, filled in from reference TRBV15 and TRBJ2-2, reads DAMVIQNPRYQVTQFGKPVTLSCSQTLNHNVMYWYQQKSSQAPKLLFHYYDKDFNNEADTPDNFQSRRPNTSFCFLDIRSPGLGDTAMYLCATSRGTANTGELFFGEGSRLTVL.

CDR3 DNA sequence: TGTGCCAGCAGCCCACCAGTGAGCGGCAGGGGAGATACGCAGTATTTT. Translating gives CASSPPVSGRGDTQYF. The rearrangement joins TRBV9 to TRBJ2-3, with D tentatively TRBD1 (6 bases). Looked up from germline, CDR1 is SGDLS and CDR2 is YYNGEE. Trimming took 4 bases from V and 5 from J, leaving 20 bases between them. The CDR3 has 16 amino acids.

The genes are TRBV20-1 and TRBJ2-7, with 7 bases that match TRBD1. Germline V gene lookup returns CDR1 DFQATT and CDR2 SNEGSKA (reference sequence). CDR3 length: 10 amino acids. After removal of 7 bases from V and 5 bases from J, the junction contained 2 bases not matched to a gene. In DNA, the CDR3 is TGCAGTGTGACAGGGAACGAGCAGTACTTC. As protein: CSVTGNEQYF.

This CDR3 is CASSPSGLVGGGYTF. DNA of the CDR3: TGTGCCAGCTCACCCTCGGGCCTGGTGGGAGGTGGCTACACCTTC. The rearrangement links TRBV18 to TRBJ1-2; D gene ambiguous. In germline, CDR1 is KGHSH, CDR2 LQKENI. The CDR3 totals 15 residues. Trimming shortened V by 3 bases and J by 7 bases, and 18 bases separated the two germline ends.

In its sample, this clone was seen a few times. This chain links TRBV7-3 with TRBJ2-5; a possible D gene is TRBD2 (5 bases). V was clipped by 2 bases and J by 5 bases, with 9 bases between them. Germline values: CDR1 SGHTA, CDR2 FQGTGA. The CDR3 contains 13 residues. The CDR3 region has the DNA TGTGCCAGCAGCTTAGAGGGTCGGGAGACCCAGTACTTC. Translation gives CASSLEGRETQYF.

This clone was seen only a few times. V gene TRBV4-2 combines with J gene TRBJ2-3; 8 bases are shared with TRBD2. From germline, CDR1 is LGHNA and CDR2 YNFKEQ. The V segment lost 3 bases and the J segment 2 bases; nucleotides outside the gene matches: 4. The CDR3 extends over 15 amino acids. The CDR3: CASSQGGRSTDTQYF. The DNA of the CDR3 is TGTGCCAGCAGCCAGGGCGGGAGGTCCACAGATACGCAGTATTTT.

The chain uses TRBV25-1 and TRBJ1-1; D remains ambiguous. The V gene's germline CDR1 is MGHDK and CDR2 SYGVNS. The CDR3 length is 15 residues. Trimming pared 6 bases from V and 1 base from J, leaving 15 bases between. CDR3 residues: CASRNEGPRNTEAFF. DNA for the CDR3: TGTGCCAGCAGGAACGAGGGTCCGAGGAACACTGAAGCTTTCTTT.

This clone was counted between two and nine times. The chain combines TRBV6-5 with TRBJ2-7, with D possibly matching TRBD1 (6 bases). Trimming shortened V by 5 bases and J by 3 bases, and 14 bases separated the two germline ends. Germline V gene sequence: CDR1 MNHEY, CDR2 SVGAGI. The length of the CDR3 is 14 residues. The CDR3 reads CASSTGTSNYEQYF. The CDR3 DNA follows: TGTGCCAGCAGTACCGGGACATCCAACTACGAGCAGTACTTC.

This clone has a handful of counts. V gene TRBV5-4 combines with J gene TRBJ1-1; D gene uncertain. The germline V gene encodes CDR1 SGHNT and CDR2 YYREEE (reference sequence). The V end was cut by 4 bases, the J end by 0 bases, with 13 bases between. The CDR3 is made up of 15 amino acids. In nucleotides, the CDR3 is TGTGCCAGCAGCGAAGCTGGAGTGATGAACACTGAAGCTTTCTTT. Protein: CASSEAGVMNTEAFF.